The 27 T cell receptor beta chains given below trace back to one sample, sequenced in a study of CD8 T cells in ankylosing spondylitis (dated by TCRdb to about 2017). No antigen is known for these receptors. To prepare the library, 5' RACE was applied. Reads for this sample came from an Illumina HiSeq 2500. TCRdb ran its own pipeline on the public reads, namely fastp trimming at Q25 and MiXCR clone calling, and kept in-frame beta chains. Every CDR3 protein is listed once, alongside the most common genes and DNA of its rows. In all, the sample holds 700,000 to 1,000,000 distinct CDR3 sequences, and approximately 12% of those were seen once. The biggest ten clones account for more than 0.5% of the sample. Summary of the overall study and its limitations: Blood from ankylosing spondylitis patients appeared to be characterized by a TCR beta motif composed of 7 to 9 highly homologous amino acid variants.

Sequencing used blood, either unsorted or a sorted T cell fraction (not recorded which). The receptors were gathered from a male donor with ankylosing spondylitis.

This clonotype was counted between two and nine times. The gene calls are TRBV24-1 and TRBJ1-2; D gene ambiguous. Germline lookup yields CDR1 KGHDR and CDR2 SFDVKD. CDR3 length: 14 amino acids. Trimming cost V 0 bases and J 4 bases, with 8 bases left between them. CDR3 nucleotide sequence: TGTGCCACCAGTGATTTGCGGGAGTCCTATGGCTACACCTTC. Its translation is CATSDLRESYGYTF.

This clonotype was seen at least ten times. The CDR3, as DNA: TGTGCCAGCAGCGGGACAGGAGATCAGCCCCAGCATTTT. It translates to CASSGTGDQPQHF. V usage is TRBV9 and J usage is TRBJ1-5, with 7 bases fitting TRBD1. Germline trimming cut 3 bases from V and 5 bases from J; bases unmatched to any gene: 2. The CDR3 spans 13 residues. CDR1 and CDR2 from the germline V gene are SGDLS and YYNGEE.

Ten or more counts support this clonotype. The chain links TRBV12-3 or TRBV12-4 to TRBJ1-1; D is ambiguous. Trimming removed 5 bases at V and 3 bases at J, with 16 bases between. CDR3 size: 15 residues. Here the CDR3 reads CASSPVGFGYTEAFF. DNA for the CDR3: TGTGCCAGCAGTCCCGTGGGGTTTGGGTACACTGAAGCTTTCTTT.

The V gene is TRBV20-1, the J gene TRBJ1-1; the match to TRBD1 covers 11 bases. Germline CDR1 is DFQATT and CDR2 is SNEGSKA (reference sequence). With 6 bases clipped from V and 3 bases from J, the junction kept 6 bases outside the gene matches. This CDR3 is built from 14 residues. The CDR3 reads CSARTGGWDTEAFF. CDR3 DNA: TGCAGTGCCCGGACAGGGGGCTGGGACACTGAAGCTTTCTTT.

This clonotype was counted at least ten times. The chain carries TRBV10-3 and TRBJ2-1; no reliable D call. Germline loops: CDR1 ENHRY, CDR2 SYGVKD. With 0 bases removed from V and 9 bases from J, the gap between germline ends came to 3 bases. The CDR3 is 11 amino acids. The CDR3 bases are TGTGCCATCAGTGAGTCGAGTGAGCAGTTCTTC. Amino acid sequence: CAISESSEQFF.

This clonotype was counted only a few times. This CDR3 is CGASGSIDTQYF. As DNA, the CDR3 is TGCGGGGCTAGCGGGAGTATAGATACGCAGTATTTT. The chain is built from TRBV20-1 and TRBJ2-3, with 10 bases that match TRBD2. Per the germline V gene, CDR1 is DFQATT and CDR2 is SNEGSKA (reference sequence). There are 12 residues in the CDR3.

This clonotype showed up just a few times. This chain joins TRBV20-1 and TRBJ2-1, with D maybe TRBD2 (6 bases). Germline loops: CDR1 DFQATT, CDR2 SNEGSKA (reference sequence). The germline V and J ends were trimmed by 3 bases and 4 bases, with 16 bases remaining between them. The CDR3 totals 15 residues. The CDR3 reads CSASRSERVYNEQFF. Here the CDR3 DNA reads TGCAGTGCTAGTAGGTCGGAGCGGGTGTACAATGAGCAGTTCTTC.

This clonotype was observed many times. The rearrangement joins TRBV29-1 to TRBJ2-3; 9 nucleotides agree with TRBD2. The CDR3 is 14 amino acids. Germline CDR1 and CDR2: SQVTM and ANQGSEA. J lost 5 bases, V lost 6 bases, and 9 bases had no gene match. DNA of the CDR3: TGCAGCGTCAGCCCTAGCGGGACCCAAGATACGCAGTATTTT. This sequence encodes CSVSPSGTQDTQYF.

This chain uses TRBV7-9 with TRBJ2-7; D may be TRBD1 or TRBD2 (5 bases each). V dropped 3 bases and J dropped 1 base, with 13 bases sitting between them. Germline-derived CDR1 and CDR2 are SEHNR and FQNEAQ (reference sequence). The CDR3 is made up of 15 amino acids. DNA for the CDR3: TGTGCCAGCAGCTTCCGGGACGGCGCTTCCTACGAGCAGTACTTC. Encoded protein: CASSFRDGASYEQYF.

This clonotype has a count of ten or more. This chain connects TRBV9 to TRBJ1-2; no reliable D call. Germline V lookup: CDR1 SGDLS, CDR2 YYNGEE. V lost 4 bases, J lost 1 base, and 20 bases lay in between. The CDR3 length is 17 residues. DNA of the CDR3: TGTGCCAGCAGCAGGGCTGGAACAGCGACCTATAACTATGGCTACACCTTC. Its translation is CASSRAGTATYNYGYTF.

This clonotype was found a few times. The genes are TRBV28 and TRBJ2-7; D is unclear. Per the germline V gene, CDR1 is MDHEN and CDR2 is SYDVKM. The CDR3 totals 14 residues. Deletions cut 2 bases from V and 0 bases from J, with 8 bases between. The CDR3 DNA reads TGTGCCAGCAGTTTACCAGTCGTCTCCTACGAGCAGTACTTC. This gives the protein CASSLPVVSYEQYF.

V and J are TRBV20-1 and TRBJ2-1, with 8 bases lining up with TRBD2. This CDR3 region has 14 residues. The V gene's germline CDR1 is DFQATT and CDR2 SNEGSKA (reference sequence). The V and J ends lost 6 bases and 9 bases, in that order; junction bases with no gene match: 13. The CDR3 reads CSAPGLGTLGEQFF. The CDR3 region has the DNA TGCAGTGCGCCGGGACTAGGGACCTTAGGTGAGCAGTTCTTC.

This sequence joins TRBV5-1 and TRBJ2-2, with D unresolved. Germline CDR1 and CDR2: SGHRS and YFSETQ. The ends were cut back, 6 bases at V and 4 bases at J, with 10 bases in the middle. The CDR3 runs to 13 residues. The CDR3 DNA follows: TGCGCCAGCAACCGAGTGGGCACCGGGGAGCTGTTTTTT. This gives the protein CASNRVGTGELFF.

Details on this clonotype: At one end, the junction sequence differs from germline, possibly due to a read error. The chain employs TRBV29-1 and TRBJ2-2; D is perhaps TRBD2 (5 bases). Germline-derived CDR1 and CDR2 are SQVTM and ANQGSEA. This CDR3 is built from 16 residues. CDR3 protein: CSVEDRGGRNTVELFF. CDR3 nucleotides: TGCAGCGTTGAAGATCGCGGCGGGCGGAACACCGTGGAGCTGTTTTTT.

This clonotype was detected many times. The chain uses TRBV20-1 and TRBJ2-1; D is unclear. The CDR3 contains 15 residues. Trimming removed 0 bases at V and 0 bases at J, with 9 bases between. The germline V gene has CDR1 DFQATT and CDR2 SNEGSKA (reference sequence). This CDR3 reads CSARDGRSSYNEQFF. CDR3 nucleotides: TGCAGTGCTAGAGATGGACGGAGCTCCTACAATGAGCAGTTCTTC.

The rearrangement uses TRBV20-1 and TRBJ1-4, with TRBD1 identical over 7 bases. CDR3 size: 14 residues. CDR1 DFQATT and CDR2 SNEGSKA come from the germline V gene (reference sequence). Trimming at V came to 5 bases and at J to 5 bases, leaving 8 bases not matched to a gene. The CDR3 DNA sequence: TGCAGTGCTCTTCGACAGGGACGGAATGAAAAACTGTTTTTT. It is translated as CSALRQGRNEKLFF.

The chain has TRBV20-1 and TRBJ2-7; D may be TRBD2 (5 bases). Germline V gene lookup returns CDR1 DFQATT and CDR2 SNEGSKA (reference sequence). The ends were cut back, 4 bases at V and 3 bases at J, with 13 bases in the middle. This CDR3 region has 13 residues. This CDR3 reads CSAIGASNYEQYF. Here the CDR3 DNA reads TGCAGTGCTATAGGAGCTAGCAACTACGAGCAGTACTTC.

This clonotype was seen at least ten times. The J gene is TRBJ2-7, the V gene TRBV7-2; 10 bases match TRBD2. The junction had 3 bases not matched to a gene; V was cut back by 1 base and J by 3 bases. Germline V CDR1 and CDR2: SGHTA, FQGNSA. The CDR3 spans 15 residues. CDR3 loop: CASSLVTSGDYEQYF. DNA of the CDR3: TGTGCCAGCAGCTTAGTAACTAGCGGGGACTACGAGCAGTACTTC.

The V and J genes are TRBV28 and TRBJ2-3; 7 positions agree with TRBD1. The V gene's germline CDR1 is MDHEN and CDR2 SYDVKM. The CDR3 covers 15 residues. Trimming at V came to 8 bases and at J to 0 bases, leaving 8 bases not matched to a gene. DNA for the CDR3: TGTGCCAGCGCACGTGGGACAGCTAGCACAGATACGCAGTATTTT. Translating gives CASARGTASTDTQYF.

This clonotype was observed at least ten times. The J gene is TRBJ1-5, the V gene TRBV7-8; D perhaps matches TRBD1 (5 bases). Trimming took off 5 bases at V and 9 bases at J, with 11 bases between the two ends. In germline, CDR1 is SGHVS, CDR2 FQNEAQ. The CDR3 contains 12 residues. CDR3 DNA sequence: TGTGCCAGCAGCAACCGGGACTCGCCCCAGCATTTT. It yields the protein CASSNRDSPQHF.

V gene TRBV5-1 combines with J gene TRBJ2-3; D might be TRBD2 (5 bases). Germline V gene data show CDR1 as SGHRS and CDR2 as YFSETQ. The CDR3 has 14 residues. V lost 0 bases, J lost 4 bases, and 9 bases lay in between. The chain's CDR3 is CASSLVPGSDTQYF. CDR3 nucleotides: TGCGCCAGCAGCTTGGTACCGGGATCAGATACGCAGTATTTT.

CDR3 protein: CASSKRGQTNSPLHF. CDR3 nucleotides: TGTGCCAGCAGCAAACGAGGACAGACCAATTCACCCCTCCACTTT. This rearrangement joins TRBV12-3 or TRBV12-4 to TRBJ1-6; D might be TRBD1 (6 bases). The V end was cut by 6 bases, the J end by 7 bases, with 16 bases between. The CDR3 has 15 residues.

In its sample, this clonotype was seen many times. The rearrangement links TRBV2 to TRBJ2-1; 7 nucleotides line up with TRBD1. Germline values: CDR1 SNHLY, CDR2 FYNNEI. V lost 6 bases and J lost 0; bases outside the gene matches: 8. The CDR3 runs to 16 residues. The CDR3 reads CASRRGQSSSYNEQFF. Written as DNA, the CDR3 is TGTGCCAGCAGGAGGGGACAGTCGAGCTCCTACAATGAGCAGTTCTTC.

This clonotype has more than one count but fewer than ten. This sequence joins TRBV7-2 and TRBJ1-4, with D unclear. Germline V CDR1 and CDR2: SGHTA, FQGNSA. Trimming removed 4 bases at V and 12 bases at J, with 12 bases between. The length of the CDR3 is 12 residues. The CDR3 is CASSSPEMELFF. The CDR3 DNA sequence: TGTGCCAGCAGCTCCCCCGAAATGGAACTGTTTTTT.

This clonotype was observed a few times. The rearrangement uses TRBV5-1 and TRBJ2-2; 7 bases line up with TRBD1. Trimming cost V 2 bases and J 2 bases; bases outside gene matches: 3. CDR3 length: 15 amino acids. CDR1 SGHRS and CDR2 YFSETQ come from the germline V gene. Here the CDR3 DNA reads TGCGCCAGCAGCTTAAGGGGGCATAACACCGGGGAGCTGTTTTTT. Protein: CASSLRGHNTGELFF. The variable domain in full, with the rest retrieved from reference TRBV5-1 and TRBJ2-2, is KAGVTQTPRYLIKTRGQQVTLSCSPISGHRSVSWYQQTPGQGLQFLFEYFSETQRNKGNFPGRFSGRQFSNSRSEMNVSTLELGDSALYLCASSLRGHNTGELFFGEGSRLTVL.

The genes are TRBV2 and TRBJ2-3; tentatively, D is TRBD2 (5 bases). This CDR3 comprises 15 residues. Trimming took off 11 bases at V and 4 bases at J, with 22 bases between the two ends. From germline, CDR1 is SNHLY and CDR2 FYNNEI. The CDR3 region has the DNA TGTGCCGGATCAATCCAACCCGGGGTGGCAGATACGCAGTATTTT. Its translation is CAGSIQPGVADTQYF.

V gene TRBV20-1 combines with J gene TRBJ2-7; the D is unclear. Trimming left V 6 bases short and J 5 bases short, with 14 bases between. The CDR3 totals 12 residues. Germline CDR1 is DFQATT and CDR2 is SNEGSKA (reference sequence). CDR3 residues: CSAQHRSDEQYF. Here the CDR3 DNA reads TGCAGTGCCCAACACCGGTCGGACGAGCAGTACTTC.